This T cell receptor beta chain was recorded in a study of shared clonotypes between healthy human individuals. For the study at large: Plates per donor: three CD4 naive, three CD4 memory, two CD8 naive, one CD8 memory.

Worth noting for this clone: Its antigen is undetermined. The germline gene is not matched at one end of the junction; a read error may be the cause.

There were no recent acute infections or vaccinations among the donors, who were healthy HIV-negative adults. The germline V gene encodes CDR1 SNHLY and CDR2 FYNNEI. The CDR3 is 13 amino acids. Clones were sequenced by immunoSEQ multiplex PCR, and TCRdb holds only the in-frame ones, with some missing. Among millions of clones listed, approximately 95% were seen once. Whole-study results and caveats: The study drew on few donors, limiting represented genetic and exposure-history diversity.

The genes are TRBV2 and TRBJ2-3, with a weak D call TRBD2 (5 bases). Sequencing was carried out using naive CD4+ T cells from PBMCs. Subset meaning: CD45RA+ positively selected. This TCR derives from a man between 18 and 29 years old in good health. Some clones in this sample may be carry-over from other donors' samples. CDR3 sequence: CASSATPGSAPHF. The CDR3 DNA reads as TGTGCCAGCAGCGCCACCCCGGGGTCAGCTCCCCATTTT.